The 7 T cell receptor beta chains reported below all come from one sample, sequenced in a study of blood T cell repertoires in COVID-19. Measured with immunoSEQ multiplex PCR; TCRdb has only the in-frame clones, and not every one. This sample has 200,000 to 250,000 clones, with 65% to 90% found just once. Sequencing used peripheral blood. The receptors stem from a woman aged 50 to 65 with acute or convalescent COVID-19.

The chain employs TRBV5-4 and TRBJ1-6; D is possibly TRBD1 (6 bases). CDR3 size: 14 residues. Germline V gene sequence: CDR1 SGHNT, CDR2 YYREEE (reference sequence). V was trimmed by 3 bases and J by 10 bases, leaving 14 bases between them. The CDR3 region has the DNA TGTGCCAGCAGCTCACAGGGAATCGGCTCACCCCTCCACTTT. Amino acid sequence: CASSSQGIGSPLHF.

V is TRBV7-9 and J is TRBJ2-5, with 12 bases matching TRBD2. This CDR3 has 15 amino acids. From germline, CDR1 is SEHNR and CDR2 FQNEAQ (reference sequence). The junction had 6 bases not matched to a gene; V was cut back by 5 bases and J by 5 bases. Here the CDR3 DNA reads TGTGCCAGCAGCGGCCCGGGACTAGCGGGCGAGACCCAGTACTTC. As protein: CASSGPGLAGETQYF.

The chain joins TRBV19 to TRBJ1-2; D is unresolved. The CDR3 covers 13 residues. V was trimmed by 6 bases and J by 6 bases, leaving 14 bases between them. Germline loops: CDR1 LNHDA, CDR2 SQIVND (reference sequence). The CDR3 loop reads CASRHQASDGYTF. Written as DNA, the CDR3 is TGTGCCAGTAGGCATCAGGCATCGGATGGCTACACCTTC.

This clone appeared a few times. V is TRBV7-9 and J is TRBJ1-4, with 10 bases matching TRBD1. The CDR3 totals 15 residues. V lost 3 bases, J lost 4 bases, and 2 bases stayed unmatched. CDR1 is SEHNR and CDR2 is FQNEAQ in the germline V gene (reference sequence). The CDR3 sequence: CASSFGQGDNEKLFF. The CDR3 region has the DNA TGTGCCAGCAGCTTTGGACAGGGGGATAATGAAAAACTGTTTTTT.

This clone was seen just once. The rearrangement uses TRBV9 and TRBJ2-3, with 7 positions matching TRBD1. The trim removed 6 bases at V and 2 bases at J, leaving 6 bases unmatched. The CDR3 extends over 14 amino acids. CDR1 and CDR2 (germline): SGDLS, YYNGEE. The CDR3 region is CASNRQGDTDTQYF. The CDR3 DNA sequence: TGTGCCAGCAACAGACAGGGTGACACAGATACGCAGTATTTT.

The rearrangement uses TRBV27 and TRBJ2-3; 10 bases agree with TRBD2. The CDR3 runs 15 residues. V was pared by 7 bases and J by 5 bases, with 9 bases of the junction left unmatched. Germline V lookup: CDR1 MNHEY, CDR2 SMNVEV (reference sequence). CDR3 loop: CASTASGGWGDTQYF. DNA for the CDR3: TGTGCCAGCACTGCTAGCGGGGGTTGGGGAGATACGCAGTATTTT.

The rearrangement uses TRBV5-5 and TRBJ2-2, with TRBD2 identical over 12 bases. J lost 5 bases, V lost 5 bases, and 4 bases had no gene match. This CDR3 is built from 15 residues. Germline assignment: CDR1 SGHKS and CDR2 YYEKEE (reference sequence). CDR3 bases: TGTGCCAGCAGTATGACTAGCGGGGGTACCGGGGAGCTGTTTTTT. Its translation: CASSMTSGGTGELFF. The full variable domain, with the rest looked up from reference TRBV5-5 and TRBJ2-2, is DAGVTQSPTHLIKTRGQQVTLRCSPISGHKSVSWYQQVLGQGPQFIFQYYEKEERGRGNFPDRFSARQFPNYSSELNVNALLLGDSALYLCASSMTSGGTGELFFGEGSRLTVL.